The source of this TCR beta chain is a study of CD8 T cells in ankylosing spondylitis. Trimming at V came to 6 bases and at J to 6 bases, leaving 5 bases not matched to a gene. Germline assignment: CDR1 KGHDR and CDR2 SFDVKD. The CDR3 contains 14 residues. Study results and limitations: Researchers reportedly found disease-linked clones significantly enriched in matched ankylosing spondylitis synovial fluid. Several of the motif variants were reported before in synovial fluid and blood from reactive arthritis. Typical of ankylosing spondylitis blood, it appeared, was a TCR beta motif of under 10 highly homologous variants. Disease-linked clones had a CD8+ phenotype and relatively low frequency in peripheral blood.

Details on this clonotype: Its antigen is undetermined.

Quantitative 5'-RACE with molecular barcodes generated TCR beta libraries. Using its own MiXCR run on the 5' RACE reads, TCRdb lists one record per CDR3 protein. The table records about 450,000 distinct CDR3 sequences, roughly 27% of them present only once. Input material: blood, either unsorted or a sorted T cell fraction (not recorded which). The receptor's source is a male donor with ankylosing spondylitis. This chain uses TRBV24-1 with TRBJ2-2; 8 bases agree with TRBD2. CDR3 in DNA: TGTGCCACCAGTTCAATAGCGGGACCCGGGGAGCTGTTTTTT. Protein sequence: CATSSIAGPGELFF.